This T cell receptor (beta chain) was found in a study of human T cells and chemical hapten exposure (dated by TCRdb to 2020 to 2023). General notes on the study: For sensitization, 2% DPC in acetone was applied to a 2 cm by 2 cm area of upper inner arm skin. Patients additionally received weekly therapeutic DPC doses to the scalp throughout the roughly 24-week study period. Patch testing on the upper back used Finn chambers containing 0.01% DPC, with scoring done after 6 days according to International Contact Dermatitis Research Group standards. Alopecia areata with under or over 50% scalp involvement, alopecia totalis and alopecia universalis were represented in the patient cohort, which was mostly female. Libraries were pooled for sequencing, and variation in per-sample TCR yields was attributed mainly to small differences in library volumes within the pool. Peripheral blood TCR repertoire changes were tracked in vivo in alopecia patients during primary and secondary sensitization to the hapten diphenylcyclopropenone (DPC). Blood was sampled from patients pre-sensitization (week 0) and at 2, 6 and about 24 weeks after DPC sensitization. For TCR sequencing, blood came from 25 to 30 alopecia patients at anywhere from one to four time points (pre-sensitization, 2, 6 and 24 weeks). General study outcomes and caveats: Patch test score was positively correlated with the number of PT1 expanded TCRs, with significance at thresholds 8, 16 and 32 but not at 4. Alopecia, a presumed autoimmune disease, was present in all patients, so the immune response of the patients might differ from that of healthy individuals. Expanded TCRs formed significantly more large CDR3 similarity clusters than pre-sensitization or healthy control sets, consistent with antigen-driven responses. Repeated subsampling changed both the strength of the expansion versus patch-test correlation and the threshold at which that correlation became significant. DPC sensitization did not change the number of TCRs with a frequency above 1 in 1000, and there was no evidence of changes in global repertoire structure.

This clonotype was counted ten times or more. Its antigen remains unidentified. There are no base qualities to consult, and no much larger clone falls within one base. Taken with the paper, the label for time point translates to: patch test 1, 2 weeks after DPC sensitization. The treatment or condition label on this specimen signifies: therapeutic diphenylcyclopropenone sensitization with weekly scalp DPC. Blood at each patch-test visit was drawn before the patch test was applied. Patients were considered eligible if aged 18 to 70, diagnosed with alopecia and deemed suitable for DPC therapy, and patients were excluded if pregnant. Total RNA was isolated from unfractionated whole blood collected in Tempus Blood RNA tubes. Library prep was done by RACE. Sequenced on a NextSeq 500. During library preparation, unique molecular identifiers were attached to individual cDNA molecules so that TCRs could be counted quantitatively and reproducibly. Each blood RNA sample was used to sequence both TCR alpha and TCR beta chains. In the paper's pipeline: Samples had a median of roughly 87,000 TCRs, with a range from about 20,000 to 690,600. V, J and CDR3 annotation of the TCR reads was carried out using the Decombinator software suite. For PS versus PT1 abundance plots, all samples were subsampled to the same number of TCRs (28,000). TCRs were defined as expanded if absent before sensitization and observed at least eight times at the 2-week time point. The public reads were reanalyzed by TCRdb: fastp trimming at Q25, MiXCR alignment, in-frame beta chains only. Records with the same CDR3 protein are collapsed into one entry carrying the most frequent genes and DNA. The V and J calls come from TCRdb's annotation, not from the publication. This sample comprises tens of thousands of distinct CDR3 sequences, about 9.1% of them detected only once. The ten biggest clones cover 3.3% of the sample.

The TCR sequence derives from a woman aged 40 to 50 with alopecia areata. Some clones in this sample may be carry-over from other donors' samples. Sequencing was performed on whole blood, taken in connection with sensitization to the hapten diphenylcyclopropenone (DPC).

Here the CDR3 is given as CASISVAGGPYEQYF. DNA sequence: TGTGCCAGCATTTCCGTGGCAGGGGGCCCATACGAGCAGTACTTC. The chain couples TRBV28 to TRBJ2-7; a stretch of 8 junction bases matches TRBD1. Spanning cysteine to phenylalanine, the CDR3 consists of 15 amino acids. Solely the CDR3 DNA is kept, with 45 bases framed from the first base. Looking up the germline V gene yields CDR1 MDHEN and CDR2 SYDVKM. V is trimmed back by 7 bases and J by 4 bases, and the junction contains 12 bases that no gene match accounts for.